What follows describes a single T cell receptor beta chain. Some clones are missing from TCRdb's copy, which holds only in-frame ones; the method was immunoSEQ multiplex PCR. The sample includes 79,000 or so clones, 80% to 95% of them seen just once. Germline V CDR1 and CDR2: SGHTA, FQGNSA. V lost 1 base and J 2 bases, leaving 13 bases between the germline ends. The CDR3 loop spans 16 amino acids. This entry comes from a study of technical replicates of blood from four donors. Sequencing input: T cells isolated from PBMCs. The chain is built from TRBV7-2 and TRBJ2-3, with D possibly matching TRBD2 (5 bases). This sequence originates from a human donor in good health. CDR3 nucleotide sequence: TGTGCCAGCAGCTTAGGGGCCCTAGCCCCCACAGATACGCAGTATTTT. It codes for CASSLGALAPTDTQYF.